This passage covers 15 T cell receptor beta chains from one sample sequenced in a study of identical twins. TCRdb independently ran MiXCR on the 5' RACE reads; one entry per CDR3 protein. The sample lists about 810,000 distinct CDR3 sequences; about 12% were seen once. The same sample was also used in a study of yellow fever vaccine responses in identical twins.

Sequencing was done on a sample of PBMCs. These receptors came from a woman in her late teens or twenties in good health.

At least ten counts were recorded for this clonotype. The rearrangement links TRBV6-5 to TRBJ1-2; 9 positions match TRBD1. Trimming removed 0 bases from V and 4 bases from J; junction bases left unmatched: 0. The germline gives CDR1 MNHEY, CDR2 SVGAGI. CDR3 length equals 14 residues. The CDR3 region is CASSYSTGGYGYTF. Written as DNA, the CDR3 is TGTGCCAGCAGTTACTCGACAGGGGGCTATGGCTACACCTTC.

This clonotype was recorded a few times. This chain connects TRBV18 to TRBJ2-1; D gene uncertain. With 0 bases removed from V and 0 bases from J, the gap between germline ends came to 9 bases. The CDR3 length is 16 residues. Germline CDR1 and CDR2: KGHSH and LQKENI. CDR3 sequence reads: CASSPPNLYSYNEQFF. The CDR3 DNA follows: TGTGCCAGCTCACCACCGAACTTGTACTCCTACAATGAGCAGTTCTTC.

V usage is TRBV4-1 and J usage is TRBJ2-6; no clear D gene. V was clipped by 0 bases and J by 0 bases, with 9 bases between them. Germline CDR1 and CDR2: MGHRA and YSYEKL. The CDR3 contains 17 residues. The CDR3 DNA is TGCGCCAGCAGCCAAGAGCAGAGATCCTCTGGGGCCAACGTCCTGACTTTC. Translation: CASSQEQRSSGANVLTF.

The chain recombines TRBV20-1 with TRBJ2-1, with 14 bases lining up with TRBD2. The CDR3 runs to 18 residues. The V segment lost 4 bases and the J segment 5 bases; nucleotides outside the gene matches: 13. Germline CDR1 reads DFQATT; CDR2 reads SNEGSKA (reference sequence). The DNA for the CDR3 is TGCAGTGCTAACCCCGGACTAGCGGGGGGTCCAATACACAATGAGCAGTTCTTC. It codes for CSANPGLAGGPIHNEQFF.

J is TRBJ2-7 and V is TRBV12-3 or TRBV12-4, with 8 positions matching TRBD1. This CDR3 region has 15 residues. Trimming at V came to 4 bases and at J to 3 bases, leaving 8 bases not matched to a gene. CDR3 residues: CASSYRGTTDYEQYF. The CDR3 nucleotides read TGTGCCAGCAGTTACAGGGGGACCACCGACTACGAGCAGTACTTC.

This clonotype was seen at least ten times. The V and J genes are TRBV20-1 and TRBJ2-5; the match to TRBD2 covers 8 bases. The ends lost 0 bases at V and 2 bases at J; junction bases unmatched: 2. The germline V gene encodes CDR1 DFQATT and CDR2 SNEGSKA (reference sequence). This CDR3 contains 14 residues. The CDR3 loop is CSARDGGAQETQYF. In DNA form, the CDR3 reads TGCAGTGCTAGAGACGGGGGGGCACAAGAGACCCAGTACTTC.

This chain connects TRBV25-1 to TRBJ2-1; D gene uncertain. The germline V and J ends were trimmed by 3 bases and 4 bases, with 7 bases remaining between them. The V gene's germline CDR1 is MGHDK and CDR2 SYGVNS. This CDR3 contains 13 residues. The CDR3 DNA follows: TGTGCCAGCAGTGAGCCAGGATACAATGAGCAGTTCTTC. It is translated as CASSEPGYNEQFF.

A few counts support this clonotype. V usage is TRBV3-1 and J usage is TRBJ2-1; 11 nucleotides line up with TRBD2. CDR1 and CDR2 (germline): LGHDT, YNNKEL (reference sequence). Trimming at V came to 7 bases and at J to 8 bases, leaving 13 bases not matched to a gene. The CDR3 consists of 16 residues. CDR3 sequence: CASTIMTSGMSYEQFF. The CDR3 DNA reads TGTGCCAGCACAATAATGACTAGCGGGATGTCTTATGAGCAGTTCTTC.

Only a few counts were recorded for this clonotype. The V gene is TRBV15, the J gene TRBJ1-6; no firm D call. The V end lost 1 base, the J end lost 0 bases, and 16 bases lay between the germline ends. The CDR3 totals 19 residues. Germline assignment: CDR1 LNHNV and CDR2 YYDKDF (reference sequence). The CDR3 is CATSRARAGISSYNSPLHF. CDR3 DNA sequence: TGTGCCACCAGCAGAGCCCGGGCGGGGATCAGCTCCTATAATTCACCCCTCCACTTT. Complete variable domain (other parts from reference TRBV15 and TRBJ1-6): DAMVIQNPRYQVTQFGKPVTLSCSQTLNHNVMYWYQQKSSQAPKLLFHYYDKDFNNEADTPDNFQSRRPNTSFCFLDIRSPGLGDTAMYLCATSRARAGISSYNSPLHFGNGTRLTVT.

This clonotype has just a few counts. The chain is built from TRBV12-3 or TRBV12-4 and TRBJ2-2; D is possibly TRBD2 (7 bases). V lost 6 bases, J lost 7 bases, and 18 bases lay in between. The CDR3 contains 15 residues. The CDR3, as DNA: TGTGCCAGCAGGCCGTACAGGGAGCGGGGCGGGGAGCTGTTTTTT. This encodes CASRPYRERGGELFF.

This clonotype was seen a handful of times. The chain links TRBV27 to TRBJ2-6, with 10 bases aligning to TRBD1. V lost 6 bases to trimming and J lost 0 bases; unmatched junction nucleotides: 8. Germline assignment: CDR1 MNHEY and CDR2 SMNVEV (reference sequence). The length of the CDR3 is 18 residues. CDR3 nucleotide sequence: TGTGCCAGCAGACGAGACAGGGGGCCTAACTCTGGGGCCAACGTCCTGACTTTC. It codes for CASRRDRGPNSGANVLTF.

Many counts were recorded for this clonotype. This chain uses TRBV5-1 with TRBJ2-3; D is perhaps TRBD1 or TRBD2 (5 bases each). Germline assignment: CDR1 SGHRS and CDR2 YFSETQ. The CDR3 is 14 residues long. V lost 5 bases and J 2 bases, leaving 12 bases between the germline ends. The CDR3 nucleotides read TGCGCCAGCAGGTCAAGAGGGGACACAGATACGCAGTATTTT. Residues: CASRSRGDTDTQYF. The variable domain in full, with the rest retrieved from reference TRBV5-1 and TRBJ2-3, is KAGVTQTPRYLIKTRGQQVTLSCSPISGHRSVSWYQQTPGQGLQFLFEYFSETQRNKGNFPGRFSGRQFSNSRSEMNVSTLELGDSALYLCASRSRGDTDTQYFGPGTRLTVL.

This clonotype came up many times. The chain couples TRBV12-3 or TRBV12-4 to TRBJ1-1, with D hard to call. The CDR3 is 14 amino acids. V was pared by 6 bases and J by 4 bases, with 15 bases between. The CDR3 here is CASSARGSGTEAFF. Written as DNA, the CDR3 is TGTGCCAGCAGCGCCCGCGGATCGGGCACTGAAGCTTTCTTT.

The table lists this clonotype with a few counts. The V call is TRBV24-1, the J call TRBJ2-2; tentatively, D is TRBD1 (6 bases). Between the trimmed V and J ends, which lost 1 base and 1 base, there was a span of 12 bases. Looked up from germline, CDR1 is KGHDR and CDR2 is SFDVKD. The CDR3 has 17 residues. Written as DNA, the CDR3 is TGTGCCACCAGTGATTTAGGAACAGGGATGAACACCGGGGAGCTGTTTTTT. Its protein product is CATSDLGTGMNTGELFF.

This CDR3 reads CASSLELAGAYNEQFF. In nucleotides, the CDR3 is TGTGCCAGCAGCTTGGAGCTAGCGGGTGCCTACAATGAGCAGTTCTTC. The chain joins TRBV5-5 to TRBJ2-1; 8 bases match TRBD2. In germline, CDR1 is SGHKS, CDR2 YYEKEE (reference sequence). The CDR3 extends over 16 amino acids. J gave up 2 bases and V 0 bases, and 4 bases lay outside the gene matches.